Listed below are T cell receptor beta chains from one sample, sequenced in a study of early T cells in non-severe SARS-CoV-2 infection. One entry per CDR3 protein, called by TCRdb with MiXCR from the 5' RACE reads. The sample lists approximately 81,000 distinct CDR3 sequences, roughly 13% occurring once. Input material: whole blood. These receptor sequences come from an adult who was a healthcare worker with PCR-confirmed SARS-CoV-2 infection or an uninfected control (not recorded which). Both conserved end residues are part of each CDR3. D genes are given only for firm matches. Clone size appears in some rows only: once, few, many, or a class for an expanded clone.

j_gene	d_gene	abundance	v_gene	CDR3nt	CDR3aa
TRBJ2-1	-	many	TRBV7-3	TGTGCCAGCAGCTCCGGGACAACTTACAATGAGCAGTTCTTC	CASSSGTTYNEQFF
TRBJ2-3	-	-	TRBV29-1	TGCAGCGTTGACGACGGCGGCACAGATACGCAGTATTTT	CSVDDGGTDTQYF
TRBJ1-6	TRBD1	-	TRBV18	TGTGCCAGCTCACCACGTGCAGGGGGTGAGGGCTCCGGGGCCCTCCACTTT	CASSPRAGGEGSGALHF
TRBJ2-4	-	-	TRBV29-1	TGCAGCGTTGGCAGGGAAGGAAACATTCAGTACTTC	CSVGREGNIQYF
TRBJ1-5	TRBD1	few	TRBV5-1	TGCGCCAGCAGCTTGGACCCGGGACAGGGGAGCGGACAGCCCCAGCATTTT	CASSLDPGQGSGQPQHF
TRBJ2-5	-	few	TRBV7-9	TGTGCCAGCAGCTTATGGGGGGCTGGATACCAAGAGACCCAGTACTTC	CASSLWGAGYQETQYF
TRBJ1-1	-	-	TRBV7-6	TGTGCCAGCAGCTTAGGAGCCTACGGGTCAGGGTGGTCCCACACTGAAGCTTTCTTT	CASSLGAYGSGWSHTEAFF
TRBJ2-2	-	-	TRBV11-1	TGTGCCAGCAGCCTAGGCAGGGCCACCGGGGAGCTGTTTTTT	CASSLGRATGELFF
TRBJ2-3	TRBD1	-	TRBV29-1	TGCGGCGTTGACTCTCTTCGGGACAGGGGGGGAGATACGCAGTATTTT	CGVDSLRDRGGDTQYF
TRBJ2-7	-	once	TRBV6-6	TGTGCCAGCAGTTACTCTTCCACTAGCTACGAGCAGTACTTC	CASSYSSTSYEQYF
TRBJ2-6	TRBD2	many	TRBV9	TGTGCCAGCAGCCCCGGGCTAGCGGGGGGGCTAGGGGCCAACGTCCTGACTTTC	CASSPGLAGGLGANVLTF
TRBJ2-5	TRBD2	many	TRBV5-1	TGCGCCAGCAGCCCGGGACTAGCGGGTCTACAAGAGACCCAGTACTTC	CASSPGLAGLQETQYF
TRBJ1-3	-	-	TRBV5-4	TGTGCCAGCAGCTTGGAACGACACGGTTCTGGAAACACCATATATTTT	CASSLERHGSGNTIYF
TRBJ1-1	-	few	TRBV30	TGTGCCTGGAGTGTCACACTGAACACTGAAGCTTTCTTT	CAWSVTLNTEAFF
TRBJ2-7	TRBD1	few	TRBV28	TGTGCCAGCATTTCTCTCCGGGACAGATCCTACGAGCAGTACTTC	CASISLRDRSYEQYF
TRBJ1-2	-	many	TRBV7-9	TGTGCCAGCAGCAACCGGGACGCGCGAGATGGCTACACCTTC	CASSNRDARDGYTF
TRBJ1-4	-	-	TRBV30	TGTGCCTGGAGCTACAGAGGAAGCGGGGGTGAAAAACTGTTTTTT	CAWSYRGSGGEKLFF
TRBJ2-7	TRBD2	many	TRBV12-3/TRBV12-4	TGTGCCAGCAGTTTTACCTCCCCTAGCGGGAAAAGGCAGTACTTC	CASSFTSPSGKRQYF
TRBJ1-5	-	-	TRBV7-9	TGTGCCAGCAGCCAGGACAGTAGCAATCAGCCCCAGCATTTT	CASSQDSSNQPQHF
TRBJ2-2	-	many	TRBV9	TGTGCCAGCAGCCCCAGGCCCCCGAACACCGGGGAGCTGTTTTTT	CASSPRPPNTGELFF
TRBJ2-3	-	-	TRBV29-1	TGCAGCGTCCCCAGAAAGCCATCCAGGACAGATACGCAGTATTTT	CSVPRKPSRTDTQYF
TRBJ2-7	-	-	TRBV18	TGTGCCAGCTCACCCGCCGCGACCTACGAGCAGTACTTC	CASSPAATYEQYF
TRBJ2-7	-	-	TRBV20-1	TGCAGTGCTAGAGGGTCCGCGGTCTACGAGCAGTACTTC	CSARGSAVYEQYF
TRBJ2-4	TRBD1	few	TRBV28	TGTGCCAGCAGTTCAGGGACAGGGGGCGCGGTTGCCAACTTC	CASSSGTGGAVANF
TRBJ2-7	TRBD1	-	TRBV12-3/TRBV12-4	TGTGCCAGCAGCTCGCCGGGACAGGGAAGGAACGAGCAGTACTTC	CASSSPGQGRNEQYF
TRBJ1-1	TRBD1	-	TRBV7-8	TGTGCCAGCAGCCCTCGGGACAGAATGGGAGCTTTCTTT	CASSPRDRMGAFF
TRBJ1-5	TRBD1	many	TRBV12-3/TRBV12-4	TGTGCCAGCAGTCTGGGGACAGGGGGCGGGCAGCCCCAGCATTTT	CASSLGTGGGQPQHF
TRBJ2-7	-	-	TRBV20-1	TGCAGCTTGGGCTCCCAGGGCTCGGGGGAGCAGTACTTC	CSLGSQGSGEQYF
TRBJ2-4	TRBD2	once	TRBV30	TGTGCCTGGAGCGGGACTAGCGACATTCAGTACTTC	CAWSGTSDIQYF
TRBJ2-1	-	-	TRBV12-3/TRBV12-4	TGTGCCAGCAGTCGTACTTCCTCCTTAGAGCAGTTCTTC	CASSRTSSLEQFF
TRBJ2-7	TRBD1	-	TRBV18	TGTGCCAGCTCGCAGGGACAGTCCGTGGGAGAGCAGTACTTC	CASSQGQSVGEQYF
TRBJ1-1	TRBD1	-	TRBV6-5	TGTGCCAGCAGTCCCTCTGCCGGGACAGCCATCATGAACACTGAAGCTTTCTTT	CASSPSAGTAIMNTEAFF
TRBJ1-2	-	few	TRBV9	TGTGCCAGCAGCCCCTGGGACGGCTATGGCTACACCTTC	CASSPWDGYGYTF
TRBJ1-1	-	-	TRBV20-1	TGCAGTGCTTTGGGGGGAAACACTGAAGCTTTCTTT	CSALGGNTEAFF
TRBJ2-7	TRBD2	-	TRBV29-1	TGCAGCGTTGAAGATAGAGGCGGGGGTGTGGGCGAGCAGTACTTC	CSVEDRGGGVGEQYF
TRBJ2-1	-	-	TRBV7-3	TGTGCCAGCAGCTTAGGGGGGGCCTCCTACAATGAGCAGTTCTTC	CASSLGGASYNEQFF
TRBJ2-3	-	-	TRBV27	TGTGCCAGCAGTTCCCCGAGGGGAACAGATACGCAGTATTTT	CASSSPRGTDTQYF
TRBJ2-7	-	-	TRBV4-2	TGTGCCAGCAGCCAAGTCTTTCAGGGGATGGTCCACGAGCAGTACTTC	CASSQVFQGMVHEQYF
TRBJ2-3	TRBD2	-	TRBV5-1	TGCGCCAGCAGCTTTGGGCGAAGAGGACTAGCGACTAGCACAGATACGCAGTATTTT	CASSFGRRGLATSTDTQYF
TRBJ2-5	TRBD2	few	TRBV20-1	TGCAGTGCTCCCCGACTTCGCGGGAGGCCACAAGAGACCCAGTACTTC	CSAPRLRGRPQETQYF
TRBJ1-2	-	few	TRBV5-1	TGCGCCAGCAGCCCCGAACAGGGATACTATGGCTACACCTTC	CASSPEQGYYGYTF